This TCR beta chain is from a study of shared clonotypes between healthy human individuals. For the study at large: CD4 naive cells filled three plates per donor, CD4 memory three, CD8 naive two and CD8 memory one.

Every donor, a Caucasian adult, lived in Nashville, Tennessee. Details on this clone: The antigen remains unidentified.

TCRdb's table, derived via immunoSEQ multiplex PCR, lists solely in-frame clones and lacks some. The sample shows under 1,900,000 clones, roughly 98.5% of them seen only once. General observations from the study: Non-shared clonotypes showed lower generation probabilities than clonotypes common to all four donors. Compared with memory subsets, naive subsets generally had larger estimated richness.

With 7 bases removed from V and 6 bases from J, the gap between germline ends came to 9 bases. Germline values: CDR1 MDHEN, CDR2 SYDVKM. This CDR3 comprises 12 residues. The sequence came from a man aged 30 to 39 in good health. Material: naive CD4+ T cells sorted from blood. Subset reported: CD45RA+ positively selected. V and J are TRBV28 and TRBJ1-4; D gene uncertain. CDR3 nucleotide sequence: TGTGCCAGCAAGCATGCGGATGAAAAACTGTTTTTT. It encodes CASKHADEKLFF.